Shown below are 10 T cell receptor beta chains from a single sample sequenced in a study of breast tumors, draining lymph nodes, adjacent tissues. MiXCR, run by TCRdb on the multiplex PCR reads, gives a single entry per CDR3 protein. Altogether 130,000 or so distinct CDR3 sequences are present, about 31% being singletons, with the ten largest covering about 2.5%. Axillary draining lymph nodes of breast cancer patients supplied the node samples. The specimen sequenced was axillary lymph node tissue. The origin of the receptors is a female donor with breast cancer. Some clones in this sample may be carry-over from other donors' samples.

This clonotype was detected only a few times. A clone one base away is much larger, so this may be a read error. The CDR3 reads CSANLFSYNAQFF. DNA of the CDR3: TGCAGTGCTAATCTATTCTCCTACAATGCGCAGTTCTTC. The V and J genes are TRBV20-1 and TRBJ2-1, with D unclear. The CDR3 runs to 13 residues. Germline CDR1 and CDR2: DFQATT and SNEGSKA (reference sequence).

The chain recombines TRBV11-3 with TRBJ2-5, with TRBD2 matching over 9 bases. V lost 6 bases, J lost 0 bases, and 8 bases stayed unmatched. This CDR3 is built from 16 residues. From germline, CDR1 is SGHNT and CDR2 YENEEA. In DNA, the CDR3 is TGTGCCAGCAGTTCGGGCGGGGGGGCCTACCAAGAGACCCAGTACTTC. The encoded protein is CASSSGGGAYQETQYF.

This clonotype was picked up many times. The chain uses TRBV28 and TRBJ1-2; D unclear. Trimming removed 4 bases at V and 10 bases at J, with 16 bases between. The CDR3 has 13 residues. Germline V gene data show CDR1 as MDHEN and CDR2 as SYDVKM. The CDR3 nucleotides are TGTGCCAGCAGTTGGGCCCCGGCAGCCACCTACACCTTC. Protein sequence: CASSWAPAATYTF.

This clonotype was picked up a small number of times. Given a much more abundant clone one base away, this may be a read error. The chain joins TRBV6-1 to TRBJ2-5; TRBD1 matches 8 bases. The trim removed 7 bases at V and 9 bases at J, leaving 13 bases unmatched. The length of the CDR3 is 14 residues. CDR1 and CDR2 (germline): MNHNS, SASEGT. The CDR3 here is CASIPTTGGWSQYF. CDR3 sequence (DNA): TGTGCCAGCATCCCTACTACAGGGGGTTGGTCCCAGTACTTC.

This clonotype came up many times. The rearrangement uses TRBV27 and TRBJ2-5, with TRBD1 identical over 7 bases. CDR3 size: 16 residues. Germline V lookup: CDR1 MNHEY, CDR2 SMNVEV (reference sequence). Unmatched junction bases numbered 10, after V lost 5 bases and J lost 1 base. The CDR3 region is CASSPDLGTAQETQYF. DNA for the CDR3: TGTGCCAGCAGTCCCGACCTTGGGACAGCCCAAGAGACCCAGTACTTC.

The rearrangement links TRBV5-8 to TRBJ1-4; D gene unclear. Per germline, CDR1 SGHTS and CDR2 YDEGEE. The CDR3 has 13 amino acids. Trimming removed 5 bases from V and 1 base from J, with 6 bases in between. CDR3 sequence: CASSRGTNEKLFF. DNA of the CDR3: TGTGCCAGCAGTCGGGGAACTAATGAAAAACTGTTTTTT.

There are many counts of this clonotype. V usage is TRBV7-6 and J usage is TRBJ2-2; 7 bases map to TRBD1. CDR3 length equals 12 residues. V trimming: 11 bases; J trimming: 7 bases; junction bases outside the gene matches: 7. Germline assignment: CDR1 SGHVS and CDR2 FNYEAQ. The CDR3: CAGQAEIGELFF. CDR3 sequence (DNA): TGTGCCGGACAGGCGGAGATCGGGGAGCTGTTTTTT.

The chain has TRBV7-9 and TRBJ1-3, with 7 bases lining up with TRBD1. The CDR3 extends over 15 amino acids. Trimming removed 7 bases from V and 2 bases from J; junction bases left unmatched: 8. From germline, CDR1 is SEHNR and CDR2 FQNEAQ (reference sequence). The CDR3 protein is CASNTSTGTGNTIYF. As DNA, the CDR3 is TGTGCCAGCAACACCTCGACAGGGACTGGAAACACCATATATTTT.

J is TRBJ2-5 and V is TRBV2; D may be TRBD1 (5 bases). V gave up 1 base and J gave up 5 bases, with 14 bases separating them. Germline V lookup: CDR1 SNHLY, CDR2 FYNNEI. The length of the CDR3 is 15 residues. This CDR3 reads CASSEGETVGETQYF. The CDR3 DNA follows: TGTGCCAGCAGTGAAGGCGAGACAGTAGGCGAGACCCAGTACTTC.

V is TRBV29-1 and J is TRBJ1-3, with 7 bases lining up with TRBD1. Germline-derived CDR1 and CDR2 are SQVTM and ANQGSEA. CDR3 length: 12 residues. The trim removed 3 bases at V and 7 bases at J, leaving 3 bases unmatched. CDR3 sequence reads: CSVETGPNTIYF. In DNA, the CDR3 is TGCAGCGTTGAGACAGGGCCGAACACCATATATTTT.